A single sample gave rise to the 10 T cell receptor beta chains below, sequenced in a study of blood T cell repertoires in COVID-19. Sequencing used immunoSEQ multiplex PCR; TCRdb keeps in-frame clones, though not all of them. In the table there are about 32,000 clones, roughly 87% of which are singletons. Sequenced: peripheral blood. All receptors come from a man between 45 and 60 years old with active or convalescent COVID-19.

The J gene is TRBJ1-5, the V gene TRBV28; D may be TRBD1 (5 bases). The V gene lost 5 bases and the J gene lost 7 bases, with 18 bases spanning the gap. This CDR3 has 15 amino acids. Germline CDR1 is MDHEN and CDR2 is SYDVKM. CDR3 residues: CASSVPGRGGQPQHF. CDR3 nucleotide sequence: TGTGCCAGCAGTGTTCCGGGTAGGGGAGGCCAGCCCCAGCATTTT.

This chain uses TRBV10-3 with TRBJ2-3, with 9 bases fitting TRBD2. Unmatched junction bases numbered 10, after V lost 3 bases and J lost 0 bases. CDR3 length: 18 amino acids. CDR1 is ENHRY and CDR2 is SYGVKD in the germline V gene. For the CDR3, the DNA is TGTGCCATCAGTGACGACACCTGGCTAGCGGGAAGCACAGATACGCAGTATTTT. It specifies CAISDDTWLAGSTDTQYF.

This clone was counted only a few times. The rearrangement uses TRBV19 and TRBJ1-3; unclear D gene. V shed 8 bases and J shed 0 bases, with 8 bases lying between them. The CDR3 sequence is 13 residues long. The germline CDR1 and CDR2 sequences are LNHDA and SQIVND (reference sequence). CDR3 DNA sequence: TGTGCCAGTGAAGGACTCTCTGGAAACACCATATATTTT. This translates into CASEGLSGNTIYF.

The chain is built from TRBV10-2 and TRBJ2-7; 8 bases line up with TRBD1. V trimming: 7 bases; J trimming: 0 bases; junction bases outside the gene matches: 5. This CDR3 region has 14 residues. In germline, CDR1 is WSHSY, CDR2 SAAADI. Here the CDR3 DNA reads TGCGCCAGCACCCCGACAGGGGCCTCCTACGAGCAGTACTTC. Protein product: CASTPTGASYEQYF.

The CDR3 nucleotides are TGCGCCAGCAGCCAAGGACTAGCGGGAGGGCCGGGCCCTTACGAGCAGTACTTC. Translated, it gives CASSQGLAGGPGPYEQYF. The chain joins TRBV4-3 to TRBJ2-7; the match to TRBD2 covers 14 bases. V lost 1 base and J lost 4; bases outside the gene matches: 9. Germline V gives CDR1 LGHNA, CDR2 YSLEER. There are 18 residues in the CDR3.

The rearrangement links TRBV4-2 to TRBJ2-7; 8 bases fit TRBD2. The CDR3 runs to 14 residues. Germline assignment: CDR1 LGHNA and CDR2 YNFKEQ. V shed 4 bases and J 4 bases; nucleotides not matched to a gene: 6. The CDR3 DNA reads TGTGCCAGCAGCCTAAGCGGGAGTCTGTACGAGCAGTACTTC. This translates into CASSLSGSLYEQYF.

The rearrangement uses TRBV29-1 and TRBJ2-7; D not certain. There are 12 residues in the CDR3. Trimming took off 5 bases at V and 2 bases at J, with 10 bases between the two ends. Germline V CDR1 and CDR2: SQVTM, ANQGSEA. The chain's CDR3 is CSVQSGAYEQYF. Written as DNA, the CDR3 is TGCAGCGTTCAAAGTGGAGCCTACGAGCAGTACTTC.

This rearrangement joins TRBV28 to TRBJ2-1; TRBD2 aligns across 11 bases. The CDR3 is made up of 16 amino acids. The V and J ends lost 5 bases and 4 bases, in that order; junction bases with no gene match: 7. Germline V gene sequence: CDR1 MDHEN, CDR2 SYDVKM. In nucleotides, the CDR3 is TGTGCCAGCAGTCCCGCCGGGACTAGCGGTTACAATGAGCAGTTCTTC. As protein: CASSPAGTSGYNEQFF.

The chain links TRBV27 to TRBJ2-3; possible D gene TRBD1, 5 bases. Trimming removed 6 bases at V and 1 base at J, with 11 bases between. Germline V lookup: CDR1 MNHEY, CDR2 SMNVEV (reference sequence). The CDR3 consists of 14 residues. As DNA, the CDR3 is TGTGCCAGCAGGCCCGACAGTCGCACAGATACGCAGTATTTT. It is translated as CASRPDSRTDTQYF.

This rearrangement joins TRBV4-3 to TRBJ2-7; 7 bases are shared with TRBD1. The trim removed 4 bases at V and 3 bases at J, leaving 9 bases unmatched. The germline V gene encodes CDR1 LGHNA and CDR2 YSLEER. This CDR3 is 15 amino acids long. The CDR3 spells CASSLRESGGYEQYF. The CDR3 DNA sequence: TGCGCCAGCAGCCTAAGGGAATCAGGGGGCTACGAGCAGTACTTC.